These 13 T cell receptor beta chains were all obtained from the same sample, sequenced in a study of T cell repertoires in cytomegalovirus infection. TCRdb ran MiXCR on the reads and lists one entry per CDR3 protein. The repertoire holds 350,000 to 450,000 distinct CDR3 sequences, with 15% to 20% as singletons. The source material was PBMCs. These receptors originate from a human donor in good health (CMV status not recorded). Some clones in this sample may be carry-over from other donors' samples.

The V and J genes are TRBV2 and TRBJ2-1, with 13 bases matching TRBD2. Germline V gene sequence: CDR1 SNHLY, CDR2 FYNNEI. J was trimmed by 8 bases and V by 6 bases; bases with no gene match: 7. The CDR3 extends over 15 amino acids. Here the CDR3 DNA reads TGTGCCAGCAGCGCCGGGACTAGCGGGGTGGATGAGCAGTTCTTC. Amino acid sequence: CASSAGTSGVDEQFF.

This clonotype was seen repeatedly, ten times or more. This chain uses TRBV12-3 or TRBV12-4 with TRBJ2-1; 11 nucleotides agree with TRBD2. The CDR3 consists of 16 residues. Trimming at V came to 5 bases and at J to 7 bases, leaving 10 bases not matched to a gene. This chain's CDR3 is CASSTRLAGRMNEQFF. The CDR3 DNA is TGTGCCAGCAGTACGAGACTAGCGGGAAGGATGAATGAGCAGTTCTTC.

The chain links TRBV20-1 to TRBJ2-3; perhaps D is TRBD1 or TRBD2 (5 bases each). CDR1 DFQATT and CDR2 SNEGSKA come from the germline V gene (reference sequence). V lost 5 bases, J lost 4 bases, and 22 bases lay in between. This CDR3 contains 16 residues. CDR3 residues: CSALGTSLAKADTQYF. CDR3 nucleotide sequence: TGCAGTGCTTTGGGGACGAGTTTAGCCAAGGCAGATACGCAGTATTTT.

This clonotype turned up a few times. The chain links TRBV6-6 to TRBJ1-5; TRBD1 matches at 10 bases. The CDR3 loop spans 17 amino acids. The germline CDR1 and CDR2 sequences are MNHNY and SVGAGI (reference sequence). J lost 7 bases, V lost 0 bases, and 9 bases had no gene match. The CDR3 protein is CASSYSRDRGIWQPQHF. The CDR3 coding sequence is TGTGCCAGCAGTTACTCCCGGGACAGGGGAATTTGGCAGCCCCAGCATTTT.

This clonotype was seen a few times. This sequence joins TRBV6-1 and TRBJ2-5; TRBD2 matches at 14 bases. Per the germline V gene, CDR1 is MNHNS and CDR2 is SASEGT. After removal of 4 bases from V and 1 base from J, the junction contained 2 bases not matched to a gene. The CDR3 spans 16 residues. CDR3 residues: CASSGGTSGGQETQYF. DNA of the CDR3: TGTGCCAGCAGTGGGGGGACTAGCGGGGGCCAAGAGACCCAGTACTTC.

At least ten counts were recorded for this clonotype. The chain carries TRBV7-2 and TRBJ1-2; TRBD1 aligns across 12 bases. Germline CDR1 and CDR2: SGHTA and FQGNSA. V lost 5 bases to trimming and J lost 5 bases; unmatched junction nucleotides: 15. This CDR3 region has 18 residues. The CDR3 bases are TGTGCCAGCAGCCCCCGGGACAGGGGGCATAATTTGGTGTATGGCTACACCTTC. As protein: CASSPRDRGHNLVYGYTF.

This clonotype was counted many times. V usage is TRBV7-2 and J usage is TRBJ1-4; D remains unclear. Germline CDR1 reads SGHTA; CDR2 reads FQGNSA. Between the trimmed V and J ends, which lost 3 bases and 0 bases, there was a span of 11 bases. The CDR3 totals 16 residues. CDR3 region: CASSFVGGATNEKLFF. The CDR3 nucleotides are TGTGCCAGCAGCTTCGTTGGCGGAGCAACTAATGAAAAACTGTTTTTT.

This clonotype was counted only a few times. The CDR3 coding sequence is TGTGCCAGTAGTGTCGGACAGGCCGGGGGGACCCAGTACTTC. This codes for CASSVGQAGGTQYF. The chain couples TRBV19 to TRBJ2-5; D is perhaps TRBD1 (7 bases). The CDR3 is made up of 14 amino acids. In germline, CDR1 is LNHDA, CDR2 SQIVND (reference sequence). Trimming pared 5 bases from V and 7 bases from J, leaving 17 bases between.

The chain combines TRBV7-2 with TRBJ2-5, with 10 bases identical to TRBD2. The CDR3 has 19 amino acids. Looked up from germline, CDR1 is SGHTA and CDR2 is FQGNSA. V gave up 1 base and J gave up 5 bases; unmatched junction bases: 16. DNA for the CDR3: TGTGCCAGCAGCTTAGTCGTTTTCGGGACTAGCGATCTTCGGGAGACCCAGTACTTC. Translating it yields CASSLVVFGTSDLRETQYF. Full variable domain (remainder filled in from reference TRBV7-2 and TRBJ2-5): GAGVSQSPSNKVTEKGKDVELRCDPISGHTALYWYRQSLGQGLEFLIYFQGNSAPDKSGLPSDRFSAERTGGSVSTLTIQRTQQEDSAVYLCASSLVVFGTSDLRETQYFGPGTRLLVL.

Many counts were recorded for this clonotype. This rearrangement joins TRBV7-2 to TRBJ1-5, with D possibly being TRBD1 (5 bases). Germline lookup yields CDR1 SGHTA and CDR2 FQGNSA. Trimming took 7 bases from V and 0 from J, leaving 10 bases between them. The CDR3 has 14 amino acids. CDR3 amino acids: CASTTGVSNQPQHF. The CDR3 nucleotides are TGTGCCAGCACCACGGGGGTTAGCAATCAGCCCCAGCATTTT.

The V call is TRBV18, the J call TRBJ1-4; D uncertain. From germline, CDR1 is KGHSH and CDR2 LQKENI. The CDR3 has 15 residues. V was cut by 6 bases and J by 0 bases, with 11 bases left in between. This chain's CDR3 is CASSQNTATNEKLFF. DNA for the CDR3: TGTGCCAGCTCCCAGAACACTGCAACTAATGAAAAACTGTTTTTT.

The chain's CDR3 is CASRLLGSLQAFF. The DNA for the CDR3 is TGTGCCAGCAGACTCCTGGGCAGCCTTCAAGCTTTCTTT. The J gene is TRBJ1-1, the V gene TRBV7-6; no firm D call. The CDR3 covers 13 residues. The germline CDR1 and CDR2 sequences are SGHVS and FNYEAQ. V lost 6 bases, J lost 9 bases, and 17 bases lay in between. The entire variable domain, with the rest obtained from reference TRBV7-6 and TRBJ1-1, is as follows: GAGVSQSPRYKVTKRGQDVALRCDPISGHVSLYWYRQALGQGPEFLTYFNYEAQQDKSGLPNDRFSAERPEGSISTLTIQRTEQRDSAMYRCASRLLGSLQAFFGQGTRLTVV.

This clonotype was detected ten times or more. V usage is TRBV7-2 and J usage is TRBJ2-7; 11 nucleotides line up with TRBD2. CDR1 and CDR2 (germline): SGHTA, FQGNSA. The CDR3 is 15 amino acids. The junction had 8 bases not matched to a gene; V was cut back by 5 bases and J by 5 bases. DNA for the CDR3: TGTGCCAGCAGCCCCCGCTTGACTAGCGGGGACGAGCAGTACTTC. It yields the protein CASSPRLTSGDEQYF.